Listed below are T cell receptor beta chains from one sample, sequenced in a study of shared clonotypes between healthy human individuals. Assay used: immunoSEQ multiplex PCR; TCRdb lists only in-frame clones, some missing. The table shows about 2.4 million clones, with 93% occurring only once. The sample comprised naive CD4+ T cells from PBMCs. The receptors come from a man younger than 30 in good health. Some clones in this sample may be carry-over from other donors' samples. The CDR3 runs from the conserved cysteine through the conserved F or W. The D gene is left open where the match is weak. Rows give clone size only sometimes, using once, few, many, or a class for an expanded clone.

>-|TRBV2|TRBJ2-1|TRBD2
TGTGCCAGCAGTGTCCGACTAGCGGGAGGTTCTGGTGAGCAGTTCTTC
CASSVRLAGGSGEQFF
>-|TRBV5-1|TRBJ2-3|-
TGCGCCAGCACCGAAAACACGGACATCACAGATACGCAGTATTTT
CASTENTDITDTQYF
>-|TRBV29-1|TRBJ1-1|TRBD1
TGCAGCGTTGCCTACAGGGGAAGGAACCTTGAAGCTTTCTTT
CSVAYRGRNLEAFF
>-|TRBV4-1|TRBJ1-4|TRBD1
TGCGCCAGCAGCCAAGGCAGGACAGGGCTTGGCGAAAAACTGTTTTTT
CASSQGRTGLGEKLFF
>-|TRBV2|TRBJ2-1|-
TGTGCCAGCAGCGAGGTGGGGTTCAATGAGCAGTTCTTC
CASSEVGFNEQFF
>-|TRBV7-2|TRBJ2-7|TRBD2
TGTGCCAGCAGCTTAGCGCCGACTAGCGGAACTTACGAGCAGTACTTC
CASSLAPTSGTYEQYF
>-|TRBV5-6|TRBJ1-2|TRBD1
TGTGCCAGCAGCGAAGTCGGACAGGGGATTCTTGGCTACACCTTC
CASSEVGQGILGYTF
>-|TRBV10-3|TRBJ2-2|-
TGTGCCATCTGCCGGGACGGACAGAACACCGGGGAGCTGTTTTTT
CAICRDGQNTGELFF
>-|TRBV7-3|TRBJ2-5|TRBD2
TGTGCCAGCAGCTCAGCAGTAGCGGGAGGTCAAGAGACCCAGTACTTC
CASSSAVAGGQETQYF
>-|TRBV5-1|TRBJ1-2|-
TGCGCCAGCAGCTTGGGACCCGACCAGGGAGGCTATGGCTACACCTTC
CASSLGPDQGGYGYTF
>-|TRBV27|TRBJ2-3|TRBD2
TGTGCCAGCAGTTCGGGACTAGCGGGAGGAAGGACAGATACGCAGTATTTT
CASSSGLAGGRTDTQYF
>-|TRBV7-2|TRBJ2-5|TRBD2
TGTGCCAGCAGCTTAGAAGCGGGAGGAGGTGAGACCCAGTACTTC
CASSLEAGGGETQYF
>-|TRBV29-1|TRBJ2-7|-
TGCAGCGTTGGACACCTCTACGAGCAGTACTTC
CSVGHLYEQYF
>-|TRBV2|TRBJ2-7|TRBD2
TGTGCCAGCAGTAACATAGCGGGAGACTACGAGCAGTACTTC
CASSNIAGDYEQYF
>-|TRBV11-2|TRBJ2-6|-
TGTGCCAGCAGCTCGGATCCCTTCAGGCACTCTGGGGCCAACGTCCTGACTTTC
CASSSDPFRHSGANVLTF
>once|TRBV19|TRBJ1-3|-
TGTGCCAGTAGTATAGAGGCCGCCATCTCTGGAAACACCATATATTTT
CASSIEAAISGNTIYF
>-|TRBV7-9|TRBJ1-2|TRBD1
TGTGCCAGCAGCTTAGGGGGCGGGGGGACAGATGGCTACACCTTC
CASSLGGGGTDGYTF
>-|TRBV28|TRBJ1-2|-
TGTGCCAGCAGTTTTGGAGCCAGGTATGGCTACACCTTC
CASSFGARYGYTF
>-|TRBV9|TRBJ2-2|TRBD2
TGTGCCAGCAGCGCGACTAGCGGGGGAAACACCGGGGAGCTGTTTTTT
CASSATSGGNTGELFF
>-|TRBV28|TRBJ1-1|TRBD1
TGTGCCTGCCTGACAGGGTTGGGCACTGAAGCTTTCTTT
CACLTGLGTEAFF
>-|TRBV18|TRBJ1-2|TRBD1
TGTGCCAGCTCACACGACAGGGGGCAGAACTATGGCTACACCTTC
CASSHDRGQNYGYTF
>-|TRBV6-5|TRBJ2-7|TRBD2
TGTGCCAGCAGTTACTCACAGGGACTAGCGGGAGTTGAGTACTTC
CASSYSQGLAGVEYF
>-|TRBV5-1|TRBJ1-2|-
TGCGCCAGCAGTTCTAGCAGGGGAGTAGATGGCTACACCTTC
CASSSSRGVDGYTF
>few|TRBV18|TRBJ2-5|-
TGTGCCAGCTCGCCCCAAGAGACCCAGTACTTC
CASSPQETQYF
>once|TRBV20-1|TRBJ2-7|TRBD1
TGCAGCGGGACAGGGGGCTACGAGCAGTACTTC
CSGTGGYEQYF
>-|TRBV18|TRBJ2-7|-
TGTGCCAGCTCTTACGGGGGTAGCTCCTACGAGCAGTACTTC
CASSYGGSSYEQYF
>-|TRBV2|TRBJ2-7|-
TGTGCCAGCAGTGAAGTACCCAACCCGGCGGGGCAGTACTTC
CASSEVPNPAGQYF
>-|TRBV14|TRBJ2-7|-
TGTGCCAGCAGCCTCCTTGAACAGGGGGGGTACGAGCAGTACTTC
CASSLLEQGGYEQYF
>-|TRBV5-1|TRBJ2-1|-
TGCGCCAGCAGCCTAGGAGGTGTCTACAATGAGCAGTTCTTC
CASSLGGVYNEQFF
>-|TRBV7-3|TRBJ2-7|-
TGTGCCAGCAGCTTAGGTCTGGCGGGAACCTACGAGCAGTACTTC
CASSLGLAGTYEQYF
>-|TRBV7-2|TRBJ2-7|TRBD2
TGTGCCAGCAGCTTGACTAGCGGGAGGGCCAACGAGCAGTACTTC
CASSLTSGRANEQYF
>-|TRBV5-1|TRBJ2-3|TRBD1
TGCGCCAGCAGCTTGGGTTCGGACAGGGCGTTAGATACGCAGTATTTT
CASSLGSDRALDTQYF
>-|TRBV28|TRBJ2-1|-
TGTGCCAGCATGAGCCGCTTGGATGAGCAGTTCTTC
CASMSRLDEQFF
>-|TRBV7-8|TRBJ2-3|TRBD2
TGTGCCAGCAGCTTAGCCCCGGGAGGAACAGATACGCAGTATTTT
CASSLAPGGTDTQYF
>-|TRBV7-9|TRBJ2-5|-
TGTGCCAGCAGCTCTTGGGGGTCCCAAGAGACCCAGTACTTC
CASSSWGSQETQYF
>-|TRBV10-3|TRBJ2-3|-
TGTGCCATCAGGTGGGGAAGCACAGATACGCAGTATTTT
CAIRWGSTDTQYF
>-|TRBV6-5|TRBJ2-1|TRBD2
TGTGCCAGCGGGAGGGCCACTGGTGAGCAGTTCTTC
CASGRATGEQFF
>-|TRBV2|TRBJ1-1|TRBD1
TGTGCCAGCAGTGCGGACAGGGGACGGACTGAAGCTTTCTTT
CASSADRGRTEAFF
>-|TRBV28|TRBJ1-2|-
TGTGCCAGCAGTTGGGGAGGGGGGAGCTATGGCTACACCTTC
CASSWGGGSYGYTF